The rows below give T cell receptor beta chains drawn from one sample of a study of OX40 agonist ivuxolimab in advanced cancers. Clones were read by immunoSEQ multiplex PCR, and TCRdb kept only the in-frame ones, dropping some. The sample yields roughly 86,000 clones, 90% seen once. The source was CD4+ or CD8+ T cells sorted from blood, collected in a trial of the OX40 agonist ivuxolimab. These receptors were taken from an adult with an advanced solid tumor such as melanoma, head and neck, liver or kidney cancer. Both conserved end residues are part of each CDR3. Fields, in order: D gene, clone size, V gene, J gene, CDR3 protein, CDR3 DNA. A D gene is named only where the DNA matches it firmly. Expanded clones are given a class, and other clones once, few, many or no size at all.

>.|.|TRBV6-5|TRBJ1-2
CASSSRGGYTF
TGTGCCAGCAGTTCAAGGGGAGGCTACACCTTC
>TRBD2|.|TRBV7-9|TRBJ2-1
CASSLVAGGRYNEQFF
TGTGCCAGCAGCTTAGTCGCGGGAGGCCGTTACAATGAGCAGTTCTTC
>TRBD1|.|TRBV25-1|TRBJ1-1
CASSERGAGGNTEAFF
TGTGCCAGCAGTGAACGCGGGGCAGGGGGGAACACTGAAGCTTTCTTT
>.|.|TRBV9|TRBJ2-5
CASSLGGVPGQETQYF
TGTGCCAGCAGCCTAGGAGGGGTCCCGGGGCAAGAGACCCAGTACTTC
>.|.|TRBV13|TRBJ2-7
CASSLGQGGGEQYF
TGTGCCAGCAGCTTAGGCCAGGGGGGAGGAGAGCAGTACTTC
>.|.|TRBV27|TRBJ2-1
CASSLPGAYYNEQFF
TGTGCCAGCAGTTTACCTGGGGCCTACTACAATGAGCAGTTCTTC
>.|.|TRBV5-5|TRBJ2-7
CASPTEIRSYEQYF
TGTGCCAGCCCGACAGAGATAAGATCCTACGAGCAGTACTTC
>.|.|TRBV5-1|TRBJ2-5
CASSLAWGSETQYF
TGCGCCAGCAGCTTGGCTTGGGGTTCGGAGACCCAGTACTTC
>.|once|TRBV5-4|TRBJ2-7
CASSLELGHSYEQYF
TGTGCCAGCAGCCTGGAGCTAGGGCATTCCTACGAGCAGTACTTC
>.|.|TRBV15|TRBJ2-1
CATSREGIAVSYNEQFF
TGTGCCACCAGCAGAGAGGGGATAGCGGTCTCCTACAATGAGCAGTTCTTC
>.|.|TRBV10-3|TRBJ2-2
CAISDTAIAWNTGELFF
TGTGCCATCAGTGATACCGCGATTGCCTGGAACACCGGGGAGCTGTTTTTT
>TRBD2|.|TRBV2|TRBJ2-1
CASSKGTSANEQFF
TGTGCCAGCAGTAAAGGGACTAGCGCCAATGAGCAGTTCTTC
>.|.|TRBV11-3|TRBJ2-5
CASSPRGRDATQYF
TGTGCCAGCAGCCCCCGAGGCAGGGATGCGACCCAGTACTTC
>.|.|TRBV29-1|TRBJ1-1
CSVGQGSANTEAFF
TGCAGCGTTGGTCAGGGGTCCGCGAACACTGAAGCTTTCTTT
>.|.|TRBV6-6|TRBJ1-2
CASINGDTNNYGYTF
TGTGCCAGCATCAATGGGGACACAAATAACTATGGCTACACCTTC
>TRBD2|.|TRBV28|TRBJ2-1
CASSFGEGRQHEQFF
TGTGCCAGCAGTTTTGGGGAGGGCCGACAACATGAGCAGTTCTTC
>.|.|TRBV19|TRBJ1-1
CASSIPGAQWDTEAFF
TGTGCCAGTAGTATACCGGGGGCCCAGTGGGACACTGAAGCTTTCTTT
>TRBD1|.|TRBV18|TRBJ2-7
CASSPQGDSYEQYF
TGTGCCAGCTCACCACAAGGGGACAGCTACGAGCAGTACTTC
>.|.|TRBV9|TRBJ2-7
CASSVNPDREAYNEQYF
TGTGCCAGCAGCGTCAACCCAGACAGGGAGGCATACAACGAGCAGTACTTC
>.|once|TRBV30|TRBJ1-5
CAWSTGGWQPQHF
TGTGCCTGGAGTACGGGGGGTTGGCAGCCCCAGCATTTT
>TRBD2|few|TRBV9|TRBJ2-7
CASSGGTSAYEQYF
TGTGCCAGCAGCGGGGGGACTAGCGCTTACGAGCAGTACTTC
>TRBD2|.|TRBV7-8|TRBJ2-7
CASSLGGTSGTYEQYF
TGTGCCAGCAGCTTAGGGGGGACTAGCGGGACCTACGAGCAGTACTTC